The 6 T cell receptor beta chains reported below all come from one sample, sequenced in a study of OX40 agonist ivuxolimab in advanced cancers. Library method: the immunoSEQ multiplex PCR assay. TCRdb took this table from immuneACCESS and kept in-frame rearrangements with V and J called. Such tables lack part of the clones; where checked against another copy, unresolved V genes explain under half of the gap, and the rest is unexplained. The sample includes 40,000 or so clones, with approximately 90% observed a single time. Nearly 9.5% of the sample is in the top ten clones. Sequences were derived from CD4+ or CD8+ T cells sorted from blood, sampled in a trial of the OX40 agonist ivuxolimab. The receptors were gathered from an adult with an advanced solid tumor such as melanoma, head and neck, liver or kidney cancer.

In DNA, the CDR3 is TGTGCCAGTAGCGAAGGGTCCGGGACGTCGTACGAGCAGTACTTC. Its translation: CASSEGSGTSYEQYF. The V call is TRBV19, the J call TRBJ2-7; D is tentatively TRBD1 or TRBD2 (5 bases each). The CDR3 runs to 15 residues. V was trimmed by 6 bases and J by 4 bases, leaving 19 bases between them. Per germline, CDR1 LNHDA and CDR2 SQIVND (reference sequence). The variable domain in full, with the rest retrieved from reference TRBV19 and TRBJ2-7, is DGGITQSPKYLFRKEGQNVTLSCEQNLNHDAMYWYRQDPGQGLRLIYYSQIVNDFQKGDIAEGYSVSREKKESFPLTVTSAQKNPTAFYLCASSEGSGTSYEQYFGPGTRLTVT.

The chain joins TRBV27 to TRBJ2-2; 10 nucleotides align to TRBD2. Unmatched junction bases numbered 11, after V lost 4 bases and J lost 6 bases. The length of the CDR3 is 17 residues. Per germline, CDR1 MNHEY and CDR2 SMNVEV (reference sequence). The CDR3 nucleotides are TGTGCCAGCAGTTCATTGGGCCTAGCGGGAGTAGCCGGGGAGCTGTTTTTT. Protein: CASSSLGLAGVAGELFF.

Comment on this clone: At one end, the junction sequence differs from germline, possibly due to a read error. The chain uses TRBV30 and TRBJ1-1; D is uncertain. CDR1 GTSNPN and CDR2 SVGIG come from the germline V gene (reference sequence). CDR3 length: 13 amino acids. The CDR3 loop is CAWSDALNTGAFF. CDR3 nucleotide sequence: TGTGCCTGGAGTGACGCTCTGAACACTGGAGCTTTCTTT. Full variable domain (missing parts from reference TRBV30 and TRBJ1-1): SQTIHQWPATLVQPVGSPLSLECTVEGTSNPNLYWYRQAAGRGLQLLFYSVGIGQISSEVPQNLSASRPQDRQFILSSKKLLLSDSGFYLCAWSDALNTGAFFGQGTRLTVV.

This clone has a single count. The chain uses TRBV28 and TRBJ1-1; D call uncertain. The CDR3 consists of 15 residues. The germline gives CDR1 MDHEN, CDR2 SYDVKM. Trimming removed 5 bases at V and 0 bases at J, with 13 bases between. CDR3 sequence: CASSPSDGMNTEAFF. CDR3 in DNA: TGTGCCAGCAGTCCCTCGGACGGCATGAACACTGAAGCTTTCTTT.

The CDR3 protein is CASSDLQGSDTIYF. CDR3 DNA sequence: TGTGCCAGCAGTGACCTACAGGGGTCAGACACCATATATTTT. The chain couples TRBV2 to TRBJ1-3; the match to TRBD1 covers 7 bases. There are 14 residues in the CDR3. Germline V gives CDR1 SNHLY, CDR2 FYNNEI. The trim removed 3 bases at V and 8 bases at J, leaving 7 bases unmatched.

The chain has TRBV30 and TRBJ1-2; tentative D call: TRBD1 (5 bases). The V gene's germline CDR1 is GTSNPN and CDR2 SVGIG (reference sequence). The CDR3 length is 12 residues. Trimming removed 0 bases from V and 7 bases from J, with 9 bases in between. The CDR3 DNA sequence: TGTGCCTGGAGTGTACCCGGGGGTGGCTACACCTTC. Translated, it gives CAWSVPGGGYTF.